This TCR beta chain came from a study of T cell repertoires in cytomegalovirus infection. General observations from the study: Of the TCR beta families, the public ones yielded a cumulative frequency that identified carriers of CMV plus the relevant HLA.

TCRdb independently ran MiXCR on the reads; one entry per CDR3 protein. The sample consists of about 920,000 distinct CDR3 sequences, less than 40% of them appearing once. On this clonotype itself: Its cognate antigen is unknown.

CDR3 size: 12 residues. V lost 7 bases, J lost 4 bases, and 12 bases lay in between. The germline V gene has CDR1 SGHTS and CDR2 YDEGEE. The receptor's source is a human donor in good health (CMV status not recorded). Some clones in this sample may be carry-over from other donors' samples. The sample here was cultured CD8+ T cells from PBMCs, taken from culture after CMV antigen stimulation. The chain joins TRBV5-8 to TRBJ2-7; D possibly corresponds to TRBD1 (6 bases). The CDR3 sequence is CASPSTGYEQYV. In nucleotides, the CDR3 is TGTGCCAGCCCCTCGACAGGATACGAGCAGTACGTC.